The source of this T cell receptor beta chain is a study of OX40 agonist ivuxolimab in advanced cancers. Study-level information: Patients were about 83% male with ages about 23 to 79, mean roughly 64. Study outcomes and limitations: The study observed clonal expansion of CD4+ and CD8+ blood T cells by week 6 at 0.1 to 3.0 mg/kg.

Here immunoSEQ multiplex PCR was the method, and the copy in TCRdb shows in-frame clones only, minus some. The sample has fewer than 85,000 clones; about 90% are singletons. Systemic immunosuppression or autoimmune disease history was grounds to exclude patients. Trimming removed 2 bases from V and 4 bases from J, with 20 bases in between. This CDR3 is built from 17 residues. Looked up from germline, CDR1 is ENHRY and CDR2 is SYGVKD. Concerning this clone: Its target is not known.

The sequenced sample was CD4+ or CD8+ T cells sorted from blood, obtained in a trial of the OX40 agonist ivuxolimab. The chain uses TRBV10-3 and TRBJ1-2; tentatively, D is TRBD1 (5 bases). The TCR originated in an adult with an advanced solid tumor such as melanoma, head and neck, liver or kidney cancer. The CDR3 loop reads CAISELPFGGAGYGYTF. DNA for the CDR3: TGTGCCATCAGTGAGCTTCCCTTTGGAGGGGCAGGCTATGGCTACACCTTC.